This TCR beta chain was retrieved from a study of OX40 agonist ivuxolimab in advanced cancers. Some clones are missing from TCRdb's copy, which holds only in-frame ones; the method was immunoSEQ multiplex PCR. Found here are about 71,000 clones, approximately 80% of them singletons; the top ten hold over 0.4%. This CDR3 region has 13 residues. The germline CDR1 and CDR2 sequences are SGDLS and YYNGEE. The germline V and J ends were trimmed by 0 bases and 7 bases, with 8 bases remaining between them. The V call is TRBV9, the J call TRBJ2-1; D uncertain. The source is an adult with an advanced solid tumor such as melanoma, head and neck, liver or kidney cancer. The source material was CD4+ or CD8+ T cells sorted from blood, sampled in a trial of the OX40 agonist ivuxolimab. DNA of the CDR3: TGTGCCAGCAGCGTAGTAGAGTGGAATGAGCAGTTCTTC. This sequence encodes CASSVVEWNEQFF.